This record concerns one T cell receptor (beta chain) sequence. This record belongs to a study of blood T cell repertoires in COVID-19. From germline, CDR1 is LGHNA and CDR2 YNFKEQ. CDR3 length: 15 amino acids. With 0 bases removed from V and 7 bases from J, the gap between germline ends came to 10 bases. Each participant's cohort was designated according to participant-reported clinical history. Sequencing used immunoSEQ multiplex PCR; TCRdb keeps in-frame clones, though not all of them. The sample lists about 160,000 clones; about 88% were seen once. The genes are TRBV4-2 and TRBJ1-6; weak D call: TRBD1 (5 bases). Source material: PBMCs or T cells enriched from blood (not recorded which). This receptor was identified in a man between 45 and 60 years old who had recovered from COVID-19. The CDR3 here is CASSQDYQGNSPLHF. The CDR3 DNA follows: TGTGCCAGCAGCCAAGATTACCAGGGAAATTCACCCCTCCACTTT.